This TCR beta chain was identified during a study of blood T cell repertoires in COVID-19. Method: immunoSEQ multiplex PCR; TCRdb's copy keeps in-frame clones and lacks some. The sample includes roughly 34,000 clones, approximately 90% of them seen just once. Trimming removed 3 bases from V and 0 bases from J, with 15 bases in between. Per the germline V gene, CDR1 is MNHEY and CDR2 is SMNVEV (reference sequence). The CDR3 contains 17 residues. The chain joins TRBV27 to TRBJ2-1; maybe TRBD2 (6 bases). This TCR derives from an elderly woman with active or convalescent COVID-19. Sample: peripheral blood. CDR3 in DNA: TGTGCCAGCAGTTTCTTGGTCAGGAGGGGCTCCTACAATGAGCAGTTCTTC. It yields the protein CASSFLVRRGSYNEQFF.